This TCR beta chain was documented in a study of shared clonotypes between healthy human individuals. CDR1 and CDR2 from the germline V gene are MNHEY and SMNVEV (reference sequence). V was pared by 7 bases and J by 4 bases, with 7 bases of the junction left unmatched. This CDR3 is built from 14 residues. Profiled with immunoSEQ multiplex PCR; TCRdb holds only in-frame clones, not every one. The sample includes approximately 2.1 million clones, 90% to 95% seen only once; the top ten take around 0.4%. The receptor's source is a man younger than 35 in good health. Some clones in this sample may be carry-over from other donors' samples. The specimen was naive CD4+ T cells from PBMCs. As to subset: CD45RA+ positively selected. The chain employs TRBV27 and TRBJ2-7, with TRBD1 matching over 10 bases. The CDR3 loop reads CASISTGGAYEQYF. DNA for the CDR3: TGTGCCAGCATATCGACAGGGGGCGCGTACGAGCAGTACTTC.